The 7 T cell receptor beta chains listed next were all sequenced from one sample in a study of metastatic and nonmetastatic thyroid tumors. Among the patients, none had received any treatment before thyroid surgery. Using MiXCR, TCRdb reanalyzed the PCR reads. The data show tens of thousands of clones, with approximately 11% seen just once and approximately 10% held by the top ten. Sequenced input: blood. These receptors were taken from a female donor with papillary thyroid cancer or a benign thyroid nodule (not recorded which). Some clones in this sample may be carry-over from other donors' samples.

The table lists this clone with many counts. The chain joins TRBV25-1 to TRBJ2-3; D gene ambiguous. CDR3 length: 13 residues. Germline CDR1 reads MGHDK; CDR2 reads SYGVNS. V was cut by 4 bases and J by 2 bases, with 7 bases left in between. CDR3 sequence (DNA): TGTGCCAGCAGTGGGACGGCCACAGATACGCAGTATTTT. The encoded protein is CASSGTATDTQYF.

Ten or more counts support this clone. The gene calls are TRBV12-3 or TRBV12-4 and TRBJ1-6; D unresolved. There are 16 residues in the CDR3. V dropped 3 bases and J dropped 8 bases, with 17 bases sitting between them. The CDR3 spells CASSFRRIREYSPLHF. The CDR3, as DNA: TGTGCCAGCAGTTTCCGACGCATCCGGGAATATTCACCCCTCCACTTT.

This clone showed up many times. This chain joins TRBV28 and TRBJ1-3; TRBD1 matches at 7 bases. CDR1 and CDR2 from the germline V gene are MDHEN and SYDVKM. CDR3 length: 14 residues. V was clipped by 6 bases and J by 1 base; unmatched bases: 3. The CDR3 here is CASSRQGSGNTIYF. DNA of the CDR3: TGTGCCAGCAGCAGACAGGGATCTGGAAACACCATATATTTT. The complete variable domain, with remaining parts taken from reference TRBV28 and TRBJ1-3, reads DVKVTQSSRYLVKRTGEKVFLECVQDMDHENMFWYRQDPGLGLRLIYFSYDVKMKEKGDIPEGYSVSREKKERFSLILESASTNQTSMYLCASSRQGSGNTIYFGEGSWLTVV.

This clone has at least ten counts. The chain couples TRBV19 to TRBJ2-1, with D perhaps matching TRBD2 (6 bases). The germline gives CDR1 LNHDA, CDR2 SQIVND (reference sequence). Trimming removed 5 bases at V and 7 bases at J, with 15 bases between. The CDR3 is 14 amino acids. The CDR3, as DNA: TGTGCCAGTAGTCGGCGGGAATTAAGAAATGAGCAGTTCTTC. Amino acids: CASSRRELRNEQFF.

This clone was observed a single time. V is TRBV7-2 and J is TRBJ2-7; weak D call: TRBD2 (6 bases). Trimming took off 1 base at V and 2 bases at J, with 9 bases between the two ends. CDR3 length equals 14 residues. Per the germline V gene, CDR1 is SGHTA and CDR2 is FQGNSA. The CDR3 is CASSLVEGPYEQYF. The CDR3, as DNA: TGTGCCAGCAGCTTAGTGGAGGGACCCTACGAGCAGTACTTC. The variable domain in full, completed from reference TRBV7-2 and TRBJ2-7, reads GAGVSQSPSNKVTEKGKDVELRCDPISGHTALYWYRQSLGQGLEFLIYFQGNSAPDKSGLPSDRFSAERTGGSVSTLTIQRTQQEDSAVYLCASSLVEGPYEQYFGPGTRLTVT.

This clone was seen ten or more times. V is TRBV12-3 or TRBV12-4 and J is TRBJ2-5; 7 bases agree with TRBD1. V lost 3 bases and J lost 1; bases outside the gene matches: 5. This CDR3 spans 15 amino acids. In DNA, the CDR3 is TGTGCCAGCAGTTTGACACAGGGGCTCCAAGAGACCCAGTACTTC. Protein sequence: CASSLTQGLQETQYF.

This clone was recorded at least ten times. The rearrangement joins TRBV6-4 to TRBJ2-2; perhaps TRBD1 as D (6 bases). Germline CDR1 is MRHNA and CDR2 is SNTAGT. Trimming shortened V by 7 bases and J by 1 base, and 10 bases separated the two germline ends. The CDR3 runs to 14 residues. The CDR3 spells CASKPDRNTGELFF. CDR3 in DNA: TGTGCCAGCAAACCGGACAGGAACACCGGGGAGCTGTTTTTT.